These 26 T cell receptor beta chains came from one sample sequenced in a study of T cells after yellow fever vaccination. One entry per CDR3 protein results from TCRdb running MiXCR on the 5' RACE reads. Of about 69,000 distinct CDR3 sequences detected, 5.9% appear once; the ten largest clones hold less than 2.5%. The sample in question was CD4+ T cells sorted from PBMCs, obtained less than 18 days after the first yellow fever vaccination. The receptors were sampled from a man in his late teens or twenties who received the YFV17D yellow fever vaccine.

This clonotype was seen only once. This sequence may be a read error, since a much larger clone differs from it by one base. The chain couples TRBV5-1 to TRBJ1-3, with no clear D. Germline-derived CDR1 and CDR2 are SGHRS and YFSETQ. The CDR3 has 14 residues. CDR3 protein: CASSLPEGGNAIYF. In DNA form, the CDR3 reads TGCGCCAGCAGCTTGCCGGAAGGTGGAAACGCCATATATTTT.

In this sample, this clonotype turned up many times. The chain links TRBV2 to TRBJ1-5, with D hard to call. V lost 8 bases and J 0 bases, leaving 11 bases between the germline ends. Germline lookup yields CDR1 SNHLY and CDR2 FYNNEI. The CDR3 sequence is 14 residues long. For the CDR3, the DNA is TGTGCCAGCTCGAAAGAATATAGCAATCAGCCCCAGCATTTT. It specifies CASSKEYSNQPQHF.

Many counts were recorded for this clonotype. The chain joins TRBV2 to TRBJ2-3; no clear D gene. Germline CDR1 is SNHLY and CDR2 is FYNNEI. The ends were cut back, 4 bases at V and 6 bases at J, with 14 bases in the middle. CDR3 length equals 14 residues. The CDR3 bases are TGTGCCAGCAGTGTTTTTGGTAGTCTGGATACGCAGTATTTT. It encodes CASSVFGSLDTQYF.

This clonotype was recorded many times. One junction end disagrees with the germline gene, perhaps due to a read error. The chain uses TRBV4-2 and TRBJ1-4, with unresolved D. This CDR3 contains 16 residues. From germline, CDR1 is LGHNA and CDR2 YNFKEQ. CDR3 nucleotide sequence: TGTGCCAGCATCCAACCTGCCCGGGTAACTAATGAAAAACTGTTTTTT. Translated: CASIQPARVTNEKLFF.

This clonotype was picked up many times. This chain joins TRBV6-5 and TRBJ1-5; D not resolved. Trimming took off 2 bases at V and 7 bases at J, with 9 bases between the two ends. CDR1 is MNHEY and CDR2 is SVGAGI in the germline V gene. The CDR3 length is 13 residues. CDR3 loop: CASSYVAEQPQHF. The CDR3 nucleotides are TGTGCCAGCAGTTACGTTGCGGAACAGCCCCAGCATTTT.

This clonotype was seen ten or more times. DNA for the CDR3: TGTGCCAGCAGTAAAGACATAAACACTGAAGCTTTCTTT. It translates to CASSKDINTEAFF. The chain couples TRBV2 to TRBJ1-1; D remains ambiguous. Trimming cost V 5 bases and J 2 bases, with 9 bases left between them. This CDR3 is built from 13 residues. The germline V gene encodes CDR1 SNHLY and CDR2 FYNNEI.

This clonotype was observed at least ten times. This rearrangement joins TRBV12-3 or TRBV12-4 to TRBJ2-3, with D possibly being TRBD2 (6 bases). The V end lost 4 bases, the J end lost 0 bases, and 11 bases lay between the germline ends. The CDR3 loop spans 15 amino acids. The CDR3 reads CASSWPGTSTDTQYF. The CDR3 nucleotides read TGTGCCAGCAGTTGGCCAGGGACTAGCACAGATACGCAGTATTTT.

This clonotype was recorded many times. The chain uses TRBV11-2 and TRBJ2-2; 8 nucleotides align to TRBD2. The CDR3 sequence is 18 residues long. Germline CDR1 and CDR2: SGHAT and FQNNGV. The junction had 19 bases not matched to a gene; V was cut back by 5 bases and J by 8 bases. This chain's CDR3 is CASSHPRGASGGRGELFF. The CDR3 coding sequence is TGTGCCAGCAGCCACCCGCGCGGGGCGAGCGGGGGACGGGGGGAGCTGTTTTTT.

This clonotype was counted at least ten times. The CDR3 DNA reads TGTGCCAGCAGCTTAGATTGGGGAGTATCTGGGGCCAACGTCCTGACTTTC. This sequence encodes CASSLDWGVSGANVLTF. This chain links TRBV11-2 with TRBJ2-6, with D possibly being TRBD2 (5 bases). The germline gives CDR1 SGHAT, CDR2 FQNNGV. This CDR3 is built from 17 residues. Trimming stripped 0 bases from V and 1 base from J, with 10 bases between.

This clonotype showed up many times. The chain combines TRBV7-2 with TRBJ2-4; D gene unclear. From germline, CDR1 is SGHTA and CDR2 FQGNSA. The V gene lost 5 bases and the J gene lost 0 bases, with 17 bases spanning the gap. This CDR3 is built from 17 residues. CDR3 bases: TGTGCCAGCAGCCTACGGCAGTCGGGTGTAGCCAAAAACATTCAGTACTTC. It codes for CASSLRQSGVAKNIQYF.

This chain uses TRBV20-1 with TRBJ2-5, with 10 bases aligning to TRBD2. The CDR3 loop spans 14 amino acids. Germline V gene data show CDR1 as DFQATT and CDR2 as SNEGSKA (reference sequence). V lost 6 bases to trimming and J lost 4 bases; unmatched junction nucleotides: 8. The CDR3 region has the DNA TGCAGTGCCCCAAGCGGGGGGGCCCCAGAGACCCAGTACTTC. Translated: CSAPSGGAPETQYF.

This clonotype came up many times. The chain combines TRBV20-1 with TRBJ1-4; the D is unclear. Trimming stripped 0 bases from V and 7 bases from J, with 12 bases between. Germline V gene sequence: CDR1 DFQATT, CDR2 SNEGSKA (reference sequence). The CDR3 spans 14 residues. In nucleotides, the CDR3 is TGCAGTGCTAGAGATGTGGTGGGTGGTGAAAAACTGTTTTTT. Protein: CSARDVVGGEKLFF.

In its sample, this clonotype was seen many times. V and J are TRBV5-1 and TRBJ2-3; maybe TRBD1 (5 bases). This CDR3 has 15 residues. Trimming removed 0 bases from V and 6 bases from J, with 14 bases in between. Germline V CDR1 and CDR2: SGHRS, YFSETQ. DNA for the CDR3: TGCGCCAGCAGCTTGGAAGGGGAACGTGCGGATACGCAGTATTTT. Its translation: CASSLEGERADTQYF.

This clonotype was counted at least ten times. This chain links TRBV18 with TRBJ1-4; weak D call: TRBD1 (6 bases). Germline lookup yields CDR1 KGHSH and CDR2 LQKENI. This CDR3 is built from 16 residues. The V and J ends lost 5 bases and 6 bases respectively, with 19 bases between them. The DNA for the CDR3 is TGTGCCAGCTCAGTCTTGGCCTCGGCAGGGGATGAAAAACTGTTTTTT. Translating it yields CASSVLASAGDEKLFF. Using reference TRBV18 and TRBJ1-4 for the parts outside the CDR3, the full variable domain is NAGVMQNPRHLVRRRGQEARLRCSPMKGHSHVYWYRQLPEEGLKFMVYLQKENIIDESGMPKERFSAEFPKEGPSILRIQQVVRGDSAAYFCASSVLASAGDEKLFFGSGTQLSVL.

Regarding this clonotype: A read error may be the cause here, since a much bigger clone is one base away. The gene calls are TRBV12-3 or TRBV12-4 and TRBJ2-3, with a tentative D call TRBD1 (5 bases). The CDR3 is made up of 13 amino acids. This CDR3 reads CASSLDIRDTRYF. The CDR3 nucleotides read TGTGCCAGCAGTTTAGATATCAGGGATACGCGGTATTTT.

This clonotype was counted many times. The V call is TRBV5-5, the J call TRBJ2-5; D is possibly TRBD1 (6 bases). This CDR3 has 14 residues. Germline V gives CDR1 SGHKS, CDR2 YYEKEE (reference sequence). Deletions cut 0 bases from V and 4 bases from J, with 10 bases between. In DNA form, the CDR3 reads TGTGCCAGCAGCTTGGAGGGACACTCAGAGACCCAGTACTTC. It yields the protein CASSLEGHSETQYF.

In its sample, this clonotype was seen a few times. V is TRBV19 and J is TRBJ1-1; TRBD1 might be the D (5 bases). The ends were cut back, 3 bases at V and 6 bases at J, with 17 bases in the middle. Looked up from germline, CDR1 is LNHDA and CDR2 is SQIVND (reference sequence). The CDR3 is 15 residues long. The CDR3 region has the DNA TGTGCCAGTAGTATCTTCGGGACGAGGGCCGCTGAAGCTTTCTTT. It encodes CASSIFGTRAAEAFF.

This clonotype was detected many times. The chain joins TRBV5-4 to TRBJ1-1, with 10 bases matching TRBD1. This CDR3 comprises 14 residues. From germline, CDR1 is SGHNT and CDR2 YYREEE (reference sequence). The V and J ends lost 4 bases and 1 base, in that order; junction bases with no gene match: 1. CDR3 region: CASSRDRGNTEAFF. CDR3 nucleotides: TGTGCCAGCAGCCGGGACAGGGGGAACACTGAAGCTTTCTTT.

This clonotype was observed at least ten times. The CDR3 bases are TGTGCCAGCAGTCCGGCCTGGGGGTTCCAAGAGACCCAGTACTTC. This sequence encodes CASSPAWGFQETQYF. The chain employs TRBV7-8 and TRBJ2-5; possibly TRBD1 or TRBD2 for D (5 bases each). The length of the CDR3 is 15 residues. V lost 6 bases and J lost 1, with 15 bases in between. Germline lookup yields CDR1 SGHVS and CDR2 FQNEAQ.

The table lists this clonotype with many counts. The rearrangement links TRBV28 to TRBJ1-5; possibly TRBD1 for D (5 bases). The germline V gene encodes CDR1 MDHEN and CDR2 SYDVKM. The CDR3 totals 14 residues. V shed 7 bases and J shed 2 bases, with 12 bases lying between them. The CDR3 nucleotides read TGTGCCAGCACCCCCGGGGCGGGCAATCAGCCCCAGCATTTT. It yields the protein CASTPGAGNQPQHF.

This clonotype was recorded at least ten times. The V call is TRBV20-1, the J call TRBJ2-1, with D perhaps matching TRBD1 (6 bases). V was clipped by 5 bases and J by 4 bases, with 15 bases between them. This CDR3 contains 14 residues. CDR1 and CDR2 (germline): DFQATT, SNEGSKA (reference sequence). The CDR3, as DNA: TGCAGTGCTCCAATACAGGGTTTTTACAATGAGCAGTTCTTC. Translation: CSAPIQGFYNEQFF.

This clonotype was seen ten or more times. V gene TRBV7-2 combines with J gene TRBJ1-2; D is perhaps TRBD1 (5 bases). The V end lost 2 bases, the J end lost 4 bases, and 14 bases lay between the germline ends. CDR1 is SGHTA, CDR2 FQGNSA, per germline. The CDR3 sequence is 15 residues long. The CDR3 loop is CASSLLPDTAYGYTF. CDR3 DNA sequence: TGTGCCAGCAGCTTATTACCGGACACGGCCTATGGCTACACCTTC.

With respect to this clonotype: The germline gene is not matched at one end of the junction; a read error may be the cause. V and J are TRBV20-1 and TRBJ2-1, with 15 bases identical to TRBD2. Germline V lookup: CDR1 DFQATT, CDR2 SNEGSKA (reference sequence). The CDR3 runs 18 residues. The CDR3 DNA follows: TGCTGTGCTTGGGGACTAGCGGGGGGAACTTCCTCCTACAATGAGCAGTTCTTC. Its translation is CCAWGLAGGTSSYNEQFF.

Many counts were recorded for this clonotype. This chain links TRBV20-1 with TRBJ2-4; no firm D call. The germline V gene has CDR1 DFQATT and CDR2 SNEGSKA (reference sequence). This CDR3 region has 13 residues. Trimming removed 3 bases from V and 0 bases from J, with 6 bases in between. As DNA, the CDR3 is TGCAGTGCTAGTGACCTAGCCAAAAACATTCAGTACTTC. It codes for CSASDLAKNIQYF.

There are many counts of this clonotype. The rearrangement uses TRBV7-3 and TRBJ2-7; 8 bases fit TRBD1. V was clipped by 5 bases and J by 2 bases; unmatched bases: 11. CDR3 size: 16 residues. The germline V gene has CDR1 SGHTA and CDR2 FQGTGA. The CDR3 DNA is TGTGCCAGCAGCCCGCCCGGGACAGGTGTTCCCTACGAGCAGTACGTC. Amino acids: CASSPPGTGVPYEQYV.

There are many counts of this clonotype. The chain has TRBV7-2 and TRBJ2-7; 12 nucleotides line up with TRBD2. With 3 bases clipped from V and 0 bases from J, the junction kept 3 bases outside the gene matches. The CDR3 covers 16 residues. CDR1 and CDR2 from the germline V gene are SGHTA and FQGNSA. In DNA, the CDR3 is TGTGCCAGCAGCTTCTCTAGCGGGGGGGCCTCCTACGAGCAGTACTTC. The encoded protein is CASSFSSGGASYEQYF.